These T cell receptor beta chains were read from a single sample in a study of T cell responses to AZD1222 COVID-19 vaccine. The repertoire was sequenced with immunoSEQ multiplex PCR; TCRdb's copy has only in-frame clones and lacks some. The sample includes under 150,000 clones, roughly 91% of them seen just once. The material was peripheral blood, obtained on day 0 of AZD1222 vaccination. The receptors derive from an adult in good health. Both conserved end residues are part of each CDR3. A D gene is named only where the DNA matches it firmly. Not every row has a clone size; where given, it reads once, few, many or a size class.

d_gene,j_gene,v_gene,abundance,len,CDR3nt,CDR3aa
.,TRBJ2-7,TRBV2,.,12,TGTGCCAGCAGCGGGGCCCTTGCCGAGCAGTACTTC,CASSGALAEQYF
.,TRBJ1-5,TRBV9,.,16,TGTGCCAGCAGCGTAGCGGCAGGGGCACCCTATCAGCCCCAGCATTTT,CASSVAAGAPYQPQHF
.,TRBJ2-1,TRBV24-1,.,14,TGTGCCACCAGTGACCCCGGGTCCCACAATGAGCAGTTCTTC,CATSDPGSHNEQFF
.,TRBJ1-1,TRBV5-1,.,16,TGCGCCAGCAGCTTGGAAGGGGCGAGGATGAACACTGAAGCTTTCTTT,CASSLEGARMNTEAFF
.,TRBJ1-1,TRBV4-3,.,13,TGCGCCAGCAGCCAAGAAGGAGTAAGTTCAGCTTTCTTT,CASSQEGVSSAFF
.,TRBJ2-4,TRBV6-5,.,15,TGTGCCAGCAGTTACTCGCAGCTAGCCAAAAACATTCAGTACTTC,CASSYSQLAKNIQYF
.,TRBJ1-6,TRBV5-4,.,14,TGTGCCAGCAGCTTGGAGAGGGAGAGTTCACCCCTCCACTTT,CASSLERESSPLHF
TRBD1,TRBJ1-2,TRBV7-9,.,19,TGTGCCAGCAGCTTAGCCATGGGACCGGACAGGGGGCTTAGCTATGGCTACACCTTC,CASSLAMGPDRGLSYGYTF
TRBD1,TRBJ2-7,TRBV3-1/TRBV3-2,few,16,TGTGCCAGCAGCCACCGGGGACAGGGGAGGGACTACGAGCAGTACTTC,CASSHRGQGRDYEQYF
TRBD1,TRBJ2-1,TRBV18,.,12,TGTGCCAGCTCACCCGGACAGGATGAGCAGTTCTTC,CASSPGQDEQFF
TRBD1,TRBJ1-1,TRBV19,.,15,TGTGCCAGCGAGACAGGGACTCCAATGAACACTGAAGCTTTCTTT,CASETGTPMNTEAFF
.,TRBJ2-3,TRBV10-2,.,17,TGCGCCAGCAGGGAGTCGATCGGAGCGGTTAGCACAGATACGCAGTATTTT,CASRESIGAVSTDTQYF
TRBD1,TRBJ2-4,TRBV7-8,.,17,TGTGCCAGCAGCTTACATGCCGCGCGGACAGGCAAAAACATTCAGTACTTC,CASSLHAARTGKNIQYF
.,TRBJ2-3,TRBV7-9,.,10,TGTGCCAGCAGCCTGGAAACGCAGTATTTT,CASSLETQYF
.,TRBJ1-3,TRBV2,.,16,TGTGCCAGCAGTGACCAGGCAGGTTCAACTGGAAACACCATATATTTT,CASSDQAGSTGNTIYF
.,TRBJ1-2,TRBV7-9,few,14,TGTGCCAGCAGCCCTTACGAGGGGATCTATGGCTACACCTTC,CASSPYEGIYGYTF
.,TRBJ2-1,TRBV28,.,14,TGTGCCAGCAAAACACCACTCTCCTACAATGAGCAGTTCTTC,CASKTPLSYNEQFF
TRBD1,TRBJ2-3,TRBV19,.,15,TGTGCCAGTAGTAAAACAGGGGTCGGGACAGATACGCAGTATTTT,CASSKTGVGTDTQYF
.,TRBJ1-4,TRBV30,.,15,TGTGCCTGGAGTGTCCGGGGGGCAATTAAAGAAAAACTGTTTTTT,CAWSVRGAIKEKLFF
.,TRBJ1-1,TRBV6-5,.,13,TGTGCCAGCAGCCACGACGGGTACACTGAAGCTTTCTTT,CASSHDGYTEAFF
.,TRBJ1-2,TRBV7-8,.,14,TGTGCCAGCAGCTTCGGGGGCGCGGACTATGGCTACACCTTC,CASSFGGADYGYTF
.,TRBJ2-7,TRBV4-3,.,16,TGCGCCAGCAGCCAAGGAGGGGGAACAAACGGCTACGAGCAGTACTTC,CASSQGGGTNGYEQYF
.,TRBJ2-7,TRBV19,.,15,TGTGCCAGTAGTAAGCCGGGGCAGGGAATCTACGAGCAGTACTTC,CASSKPGQGIYEQYF
.,TRBJ1-1,TRBV5-6,.,14,TGTGCCAGCAGCTTGGCCCGGATGAACACTGAAGCTTTCTTT,CASSLARMNTEAFF
TRBD1,TRBJ2-7,TRBV7-3,.,13,TGTGCCAGCAGCCCGGGACAGCCCTACGAGCAGTACTTC,CASSPGQPYEQYF
TRBD1,TRBJ2-1,TRBV10-3,.,15,TGTGCCATCAGTGCGGGACAGGGGTCCTACAATGAGCAGTTCTTC,CAISAGQGSYNEQFF
TRBD2,TRBJ2-7,TRBV24-1,.,14,TGTGCCACCAGCTCCCCGGCGGGAGGCAACGAGCAGTACTTC,CATSSPAGGNEQYF
.,TRBJ2-7,TRBV7-2,.,16,TGTGCCAGCAGCTCACTCGGAGCGGGACAGGCCTACGAGCAGTACTTC,CASSSLGAGQAYEQYF
TRBD2,TRBJ2-7,TRBV7-9,.,15,TGTGCCAGCAGCCCTACTAGCGGGGGGTCCTACGAGCAGTACTTC,CASSPTSGGSYEQYF
.,TRBJ1-1,TRBV3-1/TRBV3-2,.,13,TGTGCCAGCAGCCCTGGCCTTAACACTGAAGCTTTCTTT,CASSPGLNTEAFF
.,TRBJ2-3,TRBV18,.,13,TGTGCCAGCTCACCCTTTTCCGGGGATACGCAGTATTTT,CASSPFSGDTQYF
TRBD1,TRBJ1-6,TRBV4-1,.,16,TGCGCCAGCAGTCCACCTTCCGGGACAGCTAATTCACCCCTCCACTTT,CASSPPSGTANSPLHF
.,TRBJ1-6,TRBV27,.,15,TGTGCCAGCAGTTTTTACGGACGGCATAATTCACCCCTCCACTTT,CASSFYGRHNSPLHF
.,TRBJ2-7,TRBV6-5,.,13,TGTGCCAGCAAGGCCGGAGCCTCCTACGAGCAGTACTTC,CASKAGASYEQYF
.,TRBJ1-5,TRBV12-3/TRBV12-4,.,12,TGTGCCAGCGTGCAGGGGAATCAGCCCCAGCATTTT,CASVQGNQPQHF
.,TRBJ1-4,TRBV18,.,14,TGTGCCAGCTCACCGGGGAGATATAATGAAAAACTGTTTTTT,CASSPGRYNEKLFF
TRBD2,TRBJ2-3,TRBV5-1,.,16,TGCGCCAGCAGCTTGTCGGGGGGGCTGGTCACAGATACGCAGTATTTT,CASSLSGGLVTDTQYF
TRBD2,TRBJ2-7,TRBV5-6,.,16,TGTGCCAGCAGCTTTCAGATAGCGGGAGGTCTATACGAGCAGTACTTC,CASSFQIAGGLYEQYF
.,TRBJ1-5,TRBV7-2,.,13,TGTGCCAGCAGCTACCGGTGGGAGCAGGCCCAGCATTTT,CASSYRWEQAQHF
TRBD1,TRBJ1-2,TRBV5-4,.,17,TGTGCCAGCAGCATGGGGACAGGGACTACAGCAACCTATGGCTACACCTTC,CASSMGTGTTATYGYTF
.,TRBJ1-1,TRBV14,once,13,TGTGCCAGCAGCCGGACAGTGAACACTGAAGCTTTCTTT,CASSRTVNTEAFF
.,TRBJ1-1,TRBV5-6,.,14,TGTGCCAGCAGCTACACGGGACGGAACACTGAAGCTTTCTTT,CASSYTGRNTEAFF
.,TRBJ2-1,TRBV6-2/TRBV6-3,.,13,TGTGCCAGCAGTTATAGGGGTTACAATGAGCAGTTCTTC,CASSYRGYNEQFF
TRBD1,TRBJ1-5,TRBV18,.,12,TGTGCCAGCTCGTACAGGGGTCAGCCCCAGCATTTT,CASSYRGQPQHF
TRBD1,TRBJ1-6,TRBV4-2,.,20,TGTGCCAGCAGCCAAGATCTGCTACAGGGGGACAGCTCCTATAATTCACCCCTCCACTTT,CASSQDLLQGDSSYNSPLHF
TRBD2,TRBJ2-1,TRBV2,.,16,TGTGCCAGCAGTGAAACAGCGGGAGGCTCCTACAATGAGCAGTTCTTC,CASSETAGGSYNEQFF
.,TRBJ2-3,TRBV27,.,11,TGTGCCAGCAATTTCGCGGCTACGCAGTATTTT,CASNFAATQYF
TRBD2,TRBJ2-7,TRBV4-3,.,15,TGCGCCAGCAGCCAAGATCCCAGCGGGGCCTACGAGCAGTACTTC,CASSQDPSGAYEQYF
TRBD2,TRBJ2-3,TRBV7-3,.,15,TGTGCCAGCAGCTTGGCGGGAGGGCCCACAGATACGCAGTATTTT,CASSLAGGPTDTQYF
.,TRBJ2-7,TRBV9,.,15,TGTGCCAGCAGCCCAACCCACGGGACAAACTACGAGCAGTACTTC,CASSPTHGTNYEQYF
TRBD1,TRBJ2-5,TRBV7-6,.,15,TGTGCCAGCAGCTTAGGGCAGGGGGCGCGAGAGACCCAGTACTTC,CASSLGQGARETQYF